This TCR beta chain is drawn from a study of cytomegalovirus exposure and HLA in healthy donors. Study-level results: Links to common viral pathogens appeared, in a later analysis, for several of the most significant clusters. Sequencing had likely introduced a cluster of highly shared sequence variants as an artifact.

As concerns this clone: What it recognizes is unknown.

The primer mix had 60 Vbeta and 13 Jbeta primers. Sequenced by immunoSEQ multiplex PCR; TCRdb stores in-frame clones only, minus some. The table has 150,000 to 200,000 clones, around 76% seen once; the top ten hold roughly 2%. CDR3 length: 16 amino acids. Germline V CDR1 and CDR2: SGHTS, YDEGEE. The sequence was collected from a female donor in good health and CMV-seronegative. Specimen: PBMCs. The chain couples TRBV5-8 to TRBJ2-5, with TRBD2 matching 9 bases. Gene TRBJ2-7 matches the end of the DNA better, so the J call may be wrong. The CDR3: CASSFYLRLADYEQYF. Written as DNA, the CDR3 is TGTGCCAGCAGCTTTTATCTTCGACTAGCGGACTACGAGCAGTACTTC.